This T cell receptor (beta chain) was found in a study of T-cell reconstitution after alpha-beta-depleted transplantation in children. Unique molecular identifiers were built into the TCRbeta library. TCRdb reanalysed the PCR reads using MiXCR and keeps one entry per CDR3 protein. The table shows around 200,000 distinct CDR3 sequences, with roughly 6.8% occurring only once. This clonotype appeared a few times. Germline lookup yields CDR1 LGHDT and CDR2 YNNKEL (reference sequence). V lost 4 bases and J lost 2, with 12 bases in between. The CDR3 totals 16 residues. Sequences were derived from PBMCs from the stem cell graft donor, sampled from the stem cell graft. The sequence derives from a human donor who donated a stem cell graft to a child with Wiskott-Aldrich syndrome. The chain couples TRBV3-1 to TRBJ2-6; possibly TRBD1 for D (5 bases). CDR3 in DNA: TGTGCCAGCAGCCTCCCCAGGGCGACTGGGGCCAACGTCCTGACTTTC. It is translated as CASSLPRATGANVLTF.